A selection of T cell receptor beta chains follows, all from one sample in a study of blood T cell repertoires in COVID-19. The protocol was immunoSEQ multiplex PCR, while the TCRdb copy is restricted to in-frame clones and leaves out a portion. Among roughly 240,000 clones listed, 83% were seen once. Source material: PBMCs or T cells enriched from blood (not recorded which). These TCRs come from a woman aged 40 to 55 who had been exposed to COVID-19. Each CDR3 is given with its conserved first and last residue. A D gene is named only where the DNA matches it firmly. Some rows have no size entry. The others give once, few or many, or a class for an expanded clone.

D gene: .; clone size: .; J gene: TRBJ1-5; V gene: TRBV15; CDR3 protein: CATSARDQPQHF; CDR3 DNA: TGTGCCACCAGCGCACGGGATCAGCCCCAGCATTTT
D gene: .; clone size: .; J gene: TRBJ1-2; V gene: TRBV18; CDR3 protein: CASSPAGGRDYGYTF; CDR3 DNA: TGTGCCAGCTCACCCGCGGGGGGCAGGGACTATGGCTACACCTTC
D gene: TRBD1; clone size: .; J gene: TRBJ2-2; V gene: TRBV9; CDR3 protein: CASSIRTGANGELFF; CDR3 DNA: TGTGCCAGCAGCATCCGGACAGGGGCGAACGGGGAGCTGTTTTTT
D gene: TRBD1; clone size: .; J gene: TRBJ1-2; V gene: TRBV6-5; CDR3 protein: CASPKSGTEFYGYTF; CDR3 DNA: TGTGCCAGCCCGAAATCCGGGACAGAATTTTATGGCTACACCTTC
D gene: .; clone size: .; J gene: TRBJ2-3; V gene: TRBV6-6; CDR3 protein: CASRGSTDTQYF; CDR3 DNA: TGTGCCAGCAGGGGCAGCACAGATACGCAGTATTTT
D gene: TRBD1; clone size: .; J gene: TRBJ1-2; V gene: TRBV27; CDR3 protein: CASRGTGGNYGYTF; CDR3 DNA: TGTGCCAGCAGGGGGACAGGGGGCAACTATGGCTACACCTTC
D gene: .; clone size: .; J gene: TRBJ2-1; V gene: TRBV7-8; CDR3 protein: CASSLGGVPYNEQFF; CDR3 DNA: TGTGCCAGCAGCTTAGGGGGCGTCCCCTACAATGAGCAGTTCTTC
D gene: TRBD2; clone size: few; J gene: TRBJ2-1; V gene: TRBV27; CDR3 protein: CASSDGGSYNEQFF; CDR3 DNA: TGTGCCAGCAGCGACGGGGGGTCCTACAATGAGCAGTTCTTC
D gene: .; clone size: .; J gene: TRBJ2-3; V gene: TRBV5-4; CDR3 protein: CASSLYRQGGADTQYF; CDR3 DNA: TGTGCCAGCAGCTTGTATCGGCAGGGTGGCGCAGATACGCAGTATTTT
D gene: TRBD1; clone size: .; J gene: TRBJ2-1; V gene: TRBV25-1; CDR3 protein: CASSEPGQDYNEQFF; CDR3 DNA: TGTGCCAGCAGTGAACCGGGACAGGACTACAATGAGCAGTTCTTC
D gene: TRBD2; clone size: once; J gene: TRBJ2-1; V gene: TRBV6-5; CDR3 protein: CASSSSGGLYNEQFF; CDR3 DNA: TGTGCCAGCAGCAGTAGCGGGGGGCTCTACAATGAGCAGTTCTTC
D gene: TRBD1; clone size: .; J gene: TRBJ2-5; V gene: TRBV27; CDR3 protein: CASSDLRGKYETQYF; CDR3 DNA: TGTGCCAGCAGCGACCTCAGGGGGAAGTACGAGACCCAGTACTTC
D gene: .; clone size: .; J gene: TRBJ1-3; V gene: TRBV18; CDR3 protein: CASSLGQFSGNTIYF; CDR3 DNA: TGTGCCAGCTCACTAGGACAGTTCTCTGGAAACACCATATATTTT
D gene: TRBD1; clone size: .; J gene: TRBJ1-5; V gene: TRBV19; CDR3 protein: CASSTTGGDQPQHF; CDR3 DNA: TGTGCCAGTAGTACCACAGGGGGCGACCAGCCCCAGCATTTT
D gene: .; clone size: .; J gene: TRBJ1-1; V gene: TRBV5-6; CDR3 protein: CASSLVLIGGTEAFF; CDR3 DNA: TGTGCCAGCAGCCTCGTCCTGATAGGGGGAACTGAAGCTTTCTTT
D gene: TRBD2; clone size: .; J gene: TRBJ2-1; V gene: TRBV10-3; CDR3 protein: CAISEGGGLDEQFF; CDR3 DNA: TGTGCCATCAGTGAGGGCGGGGGGCTCGATGAGCAGTTCTTC
D gene: .; clone size: .; J gene: TRBJ1-1; V gene: TRBV5-1; CDR3 protein: CASSLPSTGMNTEAFF; CDR3 DNA: TGCGCCAGCAGCTTACCCTCGACAGGCATGAACACTGAAGCTTTCTTT
D gene: TRBD2; clone size: .; J gene: TRBJ2-7; V gene: TRBV5-1; CDR3 protein: CASSFMAGDTYEQYF; CDR3 DNA: TGCGCCAGCAGCTTTATGGCGGGGGATACCTACGAGCAGTACTTC